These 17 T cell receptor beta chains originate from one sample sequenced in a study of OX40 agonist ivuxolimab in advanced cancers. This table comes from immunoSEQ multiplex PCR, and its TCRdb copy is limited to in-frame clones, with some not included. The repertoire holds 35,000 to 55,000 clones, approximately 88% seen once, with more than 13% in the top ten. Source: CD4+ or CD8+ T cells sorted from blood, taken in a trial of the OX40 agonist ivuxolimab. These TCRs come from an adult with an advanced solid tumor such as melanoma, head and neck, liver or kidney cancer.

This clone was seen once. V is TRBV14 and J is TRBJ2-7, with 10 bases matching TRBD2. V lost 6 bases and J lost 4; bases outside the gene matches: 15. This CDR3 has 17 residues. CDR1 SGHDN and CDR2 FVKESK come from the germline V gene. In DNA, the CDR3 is TGTGCCAGCAGACCCACCCCTCTAGCGGGAGTATTTTACGAGCAGTACTTC. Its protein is CASRPTPLAGVFYEQYF.

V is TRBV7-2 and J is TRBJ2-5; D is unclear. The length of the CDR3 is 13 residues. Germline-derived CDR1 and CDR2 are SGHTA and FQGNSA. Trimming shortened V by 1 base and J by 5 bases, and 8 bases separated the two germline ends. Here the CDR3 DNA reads TGTGCCAGCAGCTTAGGTGGGGTTGAGACCCAGTACTTC. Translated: CASSLGGVETQYF. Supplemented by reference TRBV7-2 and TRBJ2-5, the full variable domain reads GAGVSQSPSNKVTEKGKDVELRCDPISGHTALYWYRQSLGQGLEFLIYFQGNSAPDKSGLPSDRFSAERTGGSVSTLTIQRTQQEDSAVYLCASSLGGVETQYFGPGTRLLVL.

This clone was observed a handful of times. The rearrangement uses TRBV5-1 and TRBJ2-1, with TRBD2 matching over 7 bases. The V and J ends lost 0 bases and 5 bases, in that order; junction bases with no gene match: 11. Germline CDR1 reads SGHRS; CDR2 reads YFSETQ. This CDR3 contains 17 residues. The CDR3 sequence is CASSLVGGGFGNNEQFF. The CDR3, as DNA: TGCGCCAGCAGCTTGGTCGGCGGGGGATTCGGCAACAATGAGCAGTTCTTC.

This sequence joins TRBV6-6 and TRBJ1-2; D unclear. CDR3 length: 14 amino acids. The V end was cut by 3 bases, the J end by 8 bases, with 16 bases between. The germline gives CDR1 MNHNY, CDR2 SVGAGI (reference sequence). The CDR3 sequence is CASSYGAGEAGYTF. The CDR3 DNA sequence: TGTGCCAGCAGTTATGGAGCGGGCGAGGCGGGCTACACCTTC.

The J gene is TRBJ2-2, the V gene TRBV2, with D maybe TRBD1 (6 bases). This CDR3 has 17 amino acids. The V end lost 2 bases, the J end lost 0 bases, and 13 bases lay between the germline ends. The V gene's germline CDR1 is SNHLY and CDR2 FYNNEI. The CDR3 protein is CASSELWGRANTGELFF. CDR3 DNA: TGTGCCAGCAGTGAATTATGGGGGCGGGCGAACACCGGGGAGCTGTTTTTT. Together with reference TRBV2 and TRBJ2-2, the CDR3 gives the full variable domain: EPEVTQTPSHQVTQMGQEVILRCVPISNHLYFYWYRQILGQKVEFLVSFYNNEISEKSEIFDDQFSVERPDGSNFTLKIRSTKLEDSAMYFCASSELWGRANTGELFFGEGSRLTVL.

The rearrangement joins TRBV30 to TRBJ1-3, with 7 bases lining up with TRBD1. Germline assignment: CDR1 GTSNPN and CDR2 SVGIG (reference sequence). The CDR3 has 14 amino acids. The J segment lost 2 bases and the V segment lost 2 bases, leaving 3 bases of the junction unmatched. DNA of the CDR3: TGTGCCTGGAGTTCAGGACAGGCTGGAAACACCATATATTTT. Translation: CAWSSGQAGNTIYF.

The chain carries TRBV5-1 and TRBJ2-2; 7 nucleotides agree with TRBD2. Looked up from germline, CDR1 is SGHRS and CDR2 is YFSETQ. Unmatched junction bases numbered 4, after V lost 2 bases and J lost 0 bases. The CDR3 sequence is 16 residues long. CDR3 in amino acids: CASSFAGGTNTGELFF. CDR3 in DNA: TGCGCCAGCAGCTTTGCCGGGGGGACGAACACCGGGGAGCTGTTTTTT.

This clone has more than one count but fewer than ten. The CDR3 DNA follows: TGTGCCAGCAGTAGACAGGGTTTGACGAACACTGAAGCTTTCTTT. Amino acid sequence: CASSRQGLTNTEAFF. This chain connects TRBV11-1 to TRBJ1-1; 7 bases are a match to TRBD1. Unmatched junction bases numbered 8, after V lost 6 bases and J lost 1 base. CDR3 length equals 15 residues. CDR1 and CDR2 from the germline V gene are SGHAT and FQDESV (reference sequence). The full variable domain, rest sourced from reference TRBV11-1 and TRBJ1-1, is EAEVAQSPRYKITEKSQAVAFWCDPISGHATLYWYRQILGQGPELLVQFQDESVVDDSQLPKDRFSAERLKGVDSTLKIQPAELGDSAMYLCASSRQGLTNTEAFFGQGTRLTVV.

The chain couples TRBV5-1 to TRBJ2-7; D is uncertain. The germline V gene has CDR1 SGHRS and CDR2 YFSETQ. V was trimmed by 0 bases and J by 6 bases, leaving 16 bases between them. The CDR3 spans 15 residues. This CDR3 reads CASSLGRVHNTEQYF. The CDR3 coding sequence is TGCGCCAGCAGCTTGGGTCGGGTACACAACACCGAGCAGTACTTC.

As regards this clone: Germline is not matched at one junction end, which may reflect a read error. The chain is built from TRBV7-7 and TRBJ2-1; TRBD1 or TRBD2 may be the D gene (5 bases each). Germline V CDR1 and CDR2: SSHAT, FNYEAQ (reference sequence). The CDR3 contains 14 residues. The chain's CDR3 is CASSLGPEGYEQFF. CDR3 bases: TGTGCTAGCAGCTTAGGTCCCGAGGGGTATGAGCAGTTCTTC.

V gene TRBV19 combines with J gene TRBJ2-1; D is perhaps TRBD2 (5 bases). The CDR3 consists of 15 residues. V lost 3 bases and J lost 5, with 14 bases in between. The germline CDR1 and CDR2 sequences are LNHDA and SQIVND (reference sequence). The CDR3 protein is CASSIPGNIDNEQFF. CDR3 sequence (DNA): TGTGCCAGTAGTATCCCGGGAAATATCGACAATGAGCAGTTCTTC.

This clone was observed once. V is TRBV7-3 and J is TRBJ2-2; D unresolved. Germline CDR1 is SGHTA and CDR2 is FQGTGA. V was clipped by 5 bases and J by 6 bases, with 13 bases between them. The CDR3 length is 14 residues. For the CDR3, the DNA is TGTGCCAGCAGCCTTCGGTTGGCCCCCGGGGAGCTGTTTTTT. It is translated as CASSLRLAPGELFF.

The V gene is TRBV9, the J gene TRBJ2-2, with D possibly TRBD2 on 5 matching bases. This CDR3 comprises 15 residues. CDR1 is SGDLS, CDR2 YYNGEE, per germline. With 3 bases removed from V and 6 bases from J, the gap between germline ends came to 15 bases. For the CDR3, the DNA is TGTGCCAGCAGCGGGGCCCTCAGCGGCGCCGGGGAGCTGTTTTTT. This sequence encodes CASSGALSGAGELFF.

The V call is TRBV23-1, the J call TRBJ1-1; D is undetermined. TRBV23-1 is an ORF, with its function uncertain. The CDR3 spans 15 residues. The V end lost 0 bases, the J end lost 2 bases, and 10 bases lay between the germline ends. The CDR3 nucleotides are TGCGCCAGCAGTCAATCGATAATTTGCAACACTGAAGCTTTCTTT. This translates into CASSQSIICNTEAFF.

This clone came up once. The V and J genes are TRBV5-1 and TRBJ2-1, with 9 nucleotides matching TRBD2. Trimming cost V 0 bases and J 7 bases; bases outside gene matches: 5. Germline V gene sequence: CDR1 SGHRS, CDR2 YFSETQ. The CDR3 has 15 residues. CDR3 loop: CASSLVLAGSNEQFF. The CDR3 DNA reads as TGCGCCAGCAGCTTGGTTCTAGCGGGATCAAATGAGCAGTTCTTC.

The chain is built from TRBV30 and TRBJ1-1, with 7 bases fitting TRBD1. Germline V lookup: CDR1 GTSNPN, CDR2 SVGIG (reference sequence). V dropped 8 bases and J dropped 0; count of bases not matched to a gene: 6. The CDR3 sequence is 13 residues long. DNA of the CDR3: TGTGCCGGAAGACAGGGACTGAACACTGAAGCTTTCTTT. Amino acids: CAGRQGLNTEAFF.

The CDR3 is CASSVTSGSWGEQFF. The CDR3 region has the DNA TGTGCCAGCAGCGTTACTAGCGGGAGCTGGGGTGAGCAGTTCTTC. The J gene is TRBJ2-1, the V gene TRBV7-3, with TRBD2 matching over 11 bases. The J segment lost 9 bases and the V segment lost 5 bases, leaving 9 bases of the junction unmatched. This CDR3 is 15 amino acids long. Germline CDR1 and CDR2: SGHTA and FQGTGA.